The sample holds a few counts of the clone carrying this TCR beta chain. No antigen is known for it. This sample is drawn from a study of CD8+ T cells in alopecia areata. Across the study: Patients took tofacitinib for 6 to 18 months, followed by 6 drug-free months. Notes on the study in general: Mice showed TCR sharing more clearly than patients did, possibly owing to HLA.

cDNA serving as the sequencing template came from extracted, reverse transcribed RNA. Clones were read by immunoSEQ multiplex PCR, and TCRdb kept only the in-frame ones, dropping some. The table lists under 250,000 clones, about 57% of them singletons. Treatment given: oral pan-JAK inhibitor, 5-10 mg twice daily. The CDR3 sequence is 13 residues long. V lost 7 bases, J lost 6 bases, and 12 bases lay in between. Germline CDR1 reads SGHVS; CDR2 reads FQNEAQ. Sequencing used CD4+ T cells sorted from blood, obtained at week 4, from a patient treated with tofacitinib. This clonotype was obtained from a human donor with alopecia areata. The rearrangement links TRBV7-8 to TRBJ2-2, with D tentatively TRBD1 (6 bases). The CDR3 nucleotides are TGTGCCAGCACCCGTACAGGGTCCGGGGAGCTGTTTTTT. It codes for CASTRTGSGELFF.